Shown below are 22 T cell receptor beta chains from a single sample sequenced in a study of vaccination and CD4 T cells after COVID-19. Treatment of the sample: roughly 11-day PBMC culture with coronavirus spike peptide pools or control peptides (ViraFEST assay). The Oncomine TCR Beta short-read assay generated sequence data from the DNA of cultured CD4+ T cells. TCRdb independently ran MiXCR on the PCR reads; one entry per CDR3 protein. The sample lists roughly 17,000 distinct CDR3 sequences; less than 60% were seen once. Their target antigens are unknown. Sequenced input: CD4+ T cells from blood, cultured in vitro. These receptors originate from a human donor who had recovered from COVID-19.

The V and J genes are TRBV6-1 and TRBJ1-1; TRBD1 matches at 7 bases. Germline CDR1 and CDR2: MNHNS and SASEGT. Unmatched junction bases numbered 18, after V lost 7 bases and J lost 7 bases. The CDR3 is made up of 16 amino acids. The CDR3 sequence is CASIFYRDSHRGEAFF. CDR3 coding DNA: TGTGCCAGCATCTTCTACCGGGACAGTCATCGAGGTGAAGCTTTCTTT.

This clonotype has only one observation. The chain uses TRBV6-5 and TRBJ1-2; D may be TRBD1 (6 bases). V lost 2 bases to trimming and J lost 4 bases, with 14 bases between them. This CDR3 region has 15 residues. Germline V gene sequence: CDR1 MNHEY, CDR2 SVGAGI. The CDR3 is CASSYRGGGGYGYTF. CDR3 DNA sequence: TGTGCCAGCAGTTACAGGGGAGGGGGAGGCTATGGCTACACCTTC.

The CDR3 DNA reads as TGTGCCAGCAGCCCTCGCGGGGACAGGGGAAGTGAAGCTTTCTTT. It encodes CASSPRGDRGSEAFF. The V call is TRBV11-3, the J call TRBJ1-1, with TRBD1 matching over 10 bases. V shed 5 bases and J 7 bases; nucleotides not matched to a gene: 10. There are 15 residues in the CDR3. The V gene's germline CDR1 is SGHNT and CDR2 YENEEA.

The V and J genes are TRBV5-5 and TRBJ1-5; 12 nucleotides match TRBD1. The V gene end was trimmed by 6 bases and the J gene end by 8 bases; junction bases not matched to a gene: 9. Germline CDR1 and CDR2: SGHKS and YYEKEE (reference sequence). This CDR3 contains 15 residues. The CDR3 DNA follows: TGTGCCAGCAACTTCGGGACAGGGGGCTACGAGCCCCAGCATTTT. This encodes CASNFGTGGYEPQHF.

This rearrangement joins TRBV9 to TRBJ2-5; TRBD2 matches 8 bases. Germline CDR1 SGDLS, CDR2 YYNGEE. The CDR3 covers 13 residues. V lost 7 bases to trimming and J lost 5 bases; unmatched junction nucleotides: 7. The DNA of the CDR3 is TGTGCCAGCCAGAGGCGGGAGGAGGAGACCCAGTACTTC. Its protein is CASQRREEETQYF.

This clonotype has a handful of counts. The genes are TRBV23-1 and TRBJ1-1; D is unclear. TRBV23-1 is placed among ORFs of uncertain function. CDR3 length equals 13 residues. The V end lost 0 bases, the J end lost 10 bases, and 12 bases lay between the germline ends. CDR3 loop: CASSQSQVCGAFF. The CDR3, as DNA: TGCGCCAGCAGTCAATCTCAGGTGTGTGGAGCTTTCTTT.

This rearrangement joins TRBV12-3 or TRBV12-4 to TRBJ1-1; D perhaps matches TRBD1 (6 bases). V was trimmed by 6 bases and J by 3 bases, leaving 17 bases between them. The CDR3 consists of 15 residues. CDR3 coding DNA: TGTGCCAGCAGCTATATAGGACAGTCGGACACTGAAGCTTTCTTT. Translated: CASSYIGQSDTEAFF.

This clonotype was found a few times. The chain joins TRBV5-1 to TRBJ1-2; TRBD1 is a possible D gene (5 bases). CDR1 is SGHRS, CDR2 YFSETQ, per germline. The V end was cut by 4 bases, the J end by 3 bases, with 10 bases between. The CDR3 sequence is 13 residues long. The DNA for the CDR3 is TGCGCCAGCAGCAGGGACGGTGACTATGGCTACACCTTC. Protein product: CASSRDGDYGYTF.

This chain links TRBV2 with TRBJ2-5; D is unresolved. CDR3 size: 15 residues. Germline-derived CDR1 and CDR2 are SNHLY and FYNNEI. Trimming cost V 3 bases and J 4 bases, with 15 bases left between them. The CDR3 region is CASSEEYTSPETQYF. The CDR3 bases are TGTGCCAGCAGTGAGGAGTACACCTCGCCAGAGACCCAGTACTTC.

This clonotype has just a few counts. This chain joins TRBV28 and TRBJ1-1; D might be TRBD1 (5 bases). The CDR3 extends over 17 amino acids. Trimming removed 5 bases at V and 4 bases at J, with 23 bases between. The germline CDR1 and CDR2 sequences are MDHEN and SYDVKM. For the CDR3, the DNA is TGTGCCAGCAGTAGCCGGCAGGGTAGAATGATAAGCACTGAAGCTTTCTTT. Encoded protein: CASSSRQGRMISTEAFF.

This clonotype occurred a few times. This sequence joins TRBV12-3 or TRBV12-4 and TRBJ2-2, with TRBD2 matching 8 bases. This CDR3 spans 13 amino acids. V gave up 6 bases and J gave up 6 bases; unmatched junction bases: 3. The CDR3 spells CASSRTSPGELFF. DNA of the CDR3: TGTGCCAGCAGCCGGACTAGCCCCGGGGAGCTGTTTTTT.

The J gene is TRBJ2-3, the V gene TRBV5-1; D possibly uses TRBD1 or TRBD2 (5 bases each). Germline values: CDR1 SGHRS, CDR2 YFSETQ. This CDR3 is built from 16 residues. V dropped 0 bases and J dropped 1 base, with 12 bases sitting between them. CDR3 bases: TGCGCCAGCAGCTTGGATCGGGGCTGGGGCACAGATACGCAGTATTTT. As protein: CASSLDRGWGTDTQYF.

The chain uses TRBV5-1 and TRBJ1-5; 8 bases agree with TRBD1. Trimming removed 0 bases from V and 7 bases from J; junction bases left unmatched: 6. From germline, CDR1 is SGHRS and CDR2 YFSETQ. This CDR3 comprises 15 residues. The CDR3 DNA is TGCGCCAGCAGCTTGGGACAGGGGCCAAGCCAGCCCCAGCATTTT. Its protein is CASSLGQGPSQPQHF.

Here the CDR3 reads CSAEGTGGYNEQFF. The CDR3 DNA reads as TGCAGTGCTGAGGGGACAGGGGGCTACAATGAGCAGTTCTTC. V gene TRBV20-1 combines with J gene TRBJ2-1; 11 bases match TRBD1. The ends lost 5 bases at V and 3 bases at J; junction bases unmatched: 3. The V gene's germline CDR1 is DFQATT and CDR2 SNEGSKA (reference sequence). The CDR3 covers 14 residues.

The chain combines TRBV7-6 with TRBJ2-3; no clear D gene. With 4 bases removed from V and 2 bases from J, the gap between germline ends came to 16 bases. The CDR3 is made up of 16 amino acids. The V gene's germline CDR1 is SGHVS and CDR2 FNYEAQ. CDR3 in DNA: TGTGCCAGCAGCTCCGGAATCTCGCGTTACACAGATACGCAGTATTTT. Protein sequence: CASSSGISRYTDTQYF. The full variable domain, with the rest looked up from reference TRBV7-6 and TRBJ2-3, is GAGVSQSPRYKVTKRGQDVALRCDPISGHVSLYWYRQALGQGPEFLTYFNYEAQQDKSGLPNDRFSAERPEGSISTLTIQRTEQRDSAMYRCASSSGISRYTDTQYFGPGTRLTVL.

The V and J genes are TRBV11-3 and TRBJ2-2; D ambiguous. V was trimmed by 2 bases and J by 7 bases, leaving 14 bases between them. Germline lookup yields CDR1 SGHNT and CDR2 YENEEA. The CDR3 runs 15 residues. The chain's CDR3 is CASSLPQRLGGELFF. The DNA of the CDR3 is TGTGCCAGCAGCTTACCCCAACGTTTGGGCGGGGAGCTGTTTTTT.

The V and J genes are TRBV28 and TRBJ2-5; perhaps TRBD2 as D (6 bases). Germline V gene lookup returns CDR1 MDHEN and CDR2 SYDVKM. This CDR3 has 13 amino acids. Between the trimmed V and J ends, which lost 1 base and 6 bases, there was a span of 9 bases. CDR3 nucleotides: TGTGCCAGCAGTTTATCGGGGGAGCAGACCCAGTACTTC. As protein: CASSLSGEQTQYF.

V gene TRBV5-4 combines with J gene TRBJ2-3, with 10 bases matching TRBD2. The CDR3 consists of 15 residues. Germline loops: CDR1 SGHNT, CDR2 YYREEE (reference sequence). V was pared by 4 bases and J by 6 bases, with 8 bases of the junction left unmatched. CDR3 region: CASSLRLAGEDTQYF. CDR3 coding DNA: TGTGCCAGCAGCCTCCGGCTAGCGGGAGAGGATACGCAGTATTTT.

This clonotype was detected a few times. The chain has TRBV6-1 and TRBJ1-3, with 10 bases fitting TRBD1. Trimming removed 5 bases from V and 2 bases from J; junction bases left unmatched: 6. The CDR3 consists of 16 residues. Germline CDR1 reads MNHNS; CDR2 reads SASEGT. This CDR3 reads CASSLGQGDPGNTIYF. The CDR3 nucleotides read TGTGCCAGCAGTCTCGGACAGGGGGATCCTGGAAACACCATATATTTT.

The chain employs TRBV12-3 or TRBV12-4 and TRBJ1-5; D gene ambiguous. Trimming removed 3 bases from V and 9 bases from J, with 9 bases in between. This CDR3 region has 12 residues. In nucleotides, the CDR3 is TGTGCCAGCAGTTTCTTGGGAGGGCCCCAGCATTTT. It translates to CASSFLGGPQHF.

This chain joins TRBV5-4 and TRBJ1-2, with D tentatively TRBD1 (6 bases). Germline V gives CDR1 SGHNT, CDR2 YYREEE (reference sequence). This CDR3 contains 15 residues. Trimming left V 4 bases short and J 8 bases short, with 21 bases between. The CDR3 region has the DNA TGTGCCAGCAGCCCGCTTTCAGGGGCCCTGACCGGCTACACCTTC. It yields the protein CASSPLSGALTGYTF.

The CDR3 loop reads CASGLGQGHNEQFF. CDR3 in DNA: TGTGCTAGTGGTTTGGGACAGGGCCACAATGAGCAGTTCTTC. This rearrangement joins TRBV12-5 to TRBJ2-1, with 7 bases aligning to TRBD1. CDR1 LGHNT and CDR2 FRNRAP come from the germline V gene. The V segment lost 1 base and the J segment 5 bases; nucleotides outside the gene matches: 2. The CDR3 has 14 amino acids.